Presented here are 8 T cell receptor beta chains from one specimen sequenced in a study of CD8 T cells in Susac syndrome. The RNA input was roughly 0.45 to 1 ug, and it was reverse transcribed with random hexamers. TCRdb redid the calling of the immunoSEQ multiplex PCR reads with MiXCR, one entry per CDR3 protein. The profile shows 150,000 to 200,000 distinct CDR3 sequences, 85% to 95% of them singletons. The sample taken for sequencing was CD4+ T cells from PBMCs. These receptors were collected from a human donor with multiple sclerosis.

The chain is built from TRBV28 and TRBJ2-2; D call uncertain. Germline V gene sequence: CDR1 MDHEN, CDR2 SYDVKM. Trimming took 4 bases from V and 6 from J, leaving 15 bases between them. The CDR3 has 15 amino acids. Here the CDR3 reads CASSSHNRGAGELFF. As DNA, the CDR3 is TGTGCCAGCAGTTCCCACAACCGAGGTGCCGGGGAGCTGTTTTTT.

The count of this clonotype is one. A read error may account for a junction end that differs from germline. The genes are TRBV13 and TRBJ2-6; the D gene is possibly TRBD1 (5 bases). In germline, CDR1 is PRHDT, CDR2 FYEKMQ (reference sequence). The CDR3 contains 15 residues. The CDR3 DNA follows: TGTGCCAGCAGCTTGACACGCTCTGGGGCCAACGTCCCGACTTTC. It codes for CASSLTRSGANVPTF.

This CDR3 is CASRSPMGLYGYTF. The DNA of the CDR3 is TGTGCCAGCAGATCACCTATGGGTCTATATGGCTACACCTTC. The chain couples TRBV7-2 to TRBJ1-2; the D is unclear. The germline gives CDR1 SGHTA, CDR2 FQGNSA. With 6 bases removed from V and 5 bases from J, the gap between germline ends came to 16 bases. CDR3 size: 14 residues.

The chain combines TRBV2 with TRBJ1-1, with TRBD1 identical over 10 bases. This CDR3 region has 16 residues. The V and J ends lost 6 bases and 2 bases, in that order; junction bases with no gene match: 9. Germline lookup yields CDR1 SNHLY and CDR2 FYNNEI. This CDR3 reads CASRRQGAGRNTEAFF. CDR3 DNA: TGTGCCAGCAGAAGACAGGGGGCCGGTAGAAACACTGAAGCTTTCTTT.

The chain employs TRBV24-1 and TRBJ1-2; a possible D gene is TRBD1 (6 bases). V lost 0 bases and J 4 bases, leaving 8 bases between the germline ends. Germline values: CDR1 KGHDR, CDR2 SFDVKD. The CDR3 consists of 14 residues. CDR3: CATSDLTGSYGYTF. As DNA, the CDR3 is TGTGCCACCAGTGATTTGACAGGGTCCTATGGCTACACCTTC.

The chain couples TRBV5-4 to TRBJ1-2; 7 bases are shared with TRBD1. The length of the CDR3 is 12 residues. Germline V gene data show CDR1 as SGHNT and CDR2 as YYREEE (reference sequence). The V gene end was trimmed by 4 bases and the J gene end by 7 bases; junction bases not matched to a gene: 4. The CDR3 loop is CASSGTVGGYTF. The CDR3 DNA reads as TGTGCCAGCAGCGGGACAGTCGGTGGCTACACCTTC.

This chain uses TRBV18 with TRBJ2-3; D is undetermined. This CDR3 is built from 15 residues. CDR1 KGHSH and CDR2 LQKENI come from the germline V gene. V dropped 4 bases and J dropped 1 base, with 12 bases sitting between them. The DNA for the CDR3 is TGTGCCAGCTCACTGGCGCTTGGAGGCACAGATACGCAGTATTTT. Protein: CASSLALGGTDTQYF.

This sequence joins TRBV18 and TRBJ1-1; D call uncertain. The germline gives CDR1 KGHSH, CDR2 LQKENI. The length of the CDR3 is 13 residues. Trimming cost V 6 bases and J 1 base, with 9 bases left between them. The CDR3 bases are TGTGCCAGCTCTGAAGGGCGGAACACTGAAGCTTTCTTT. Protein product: CASSEGRNTEAFF.